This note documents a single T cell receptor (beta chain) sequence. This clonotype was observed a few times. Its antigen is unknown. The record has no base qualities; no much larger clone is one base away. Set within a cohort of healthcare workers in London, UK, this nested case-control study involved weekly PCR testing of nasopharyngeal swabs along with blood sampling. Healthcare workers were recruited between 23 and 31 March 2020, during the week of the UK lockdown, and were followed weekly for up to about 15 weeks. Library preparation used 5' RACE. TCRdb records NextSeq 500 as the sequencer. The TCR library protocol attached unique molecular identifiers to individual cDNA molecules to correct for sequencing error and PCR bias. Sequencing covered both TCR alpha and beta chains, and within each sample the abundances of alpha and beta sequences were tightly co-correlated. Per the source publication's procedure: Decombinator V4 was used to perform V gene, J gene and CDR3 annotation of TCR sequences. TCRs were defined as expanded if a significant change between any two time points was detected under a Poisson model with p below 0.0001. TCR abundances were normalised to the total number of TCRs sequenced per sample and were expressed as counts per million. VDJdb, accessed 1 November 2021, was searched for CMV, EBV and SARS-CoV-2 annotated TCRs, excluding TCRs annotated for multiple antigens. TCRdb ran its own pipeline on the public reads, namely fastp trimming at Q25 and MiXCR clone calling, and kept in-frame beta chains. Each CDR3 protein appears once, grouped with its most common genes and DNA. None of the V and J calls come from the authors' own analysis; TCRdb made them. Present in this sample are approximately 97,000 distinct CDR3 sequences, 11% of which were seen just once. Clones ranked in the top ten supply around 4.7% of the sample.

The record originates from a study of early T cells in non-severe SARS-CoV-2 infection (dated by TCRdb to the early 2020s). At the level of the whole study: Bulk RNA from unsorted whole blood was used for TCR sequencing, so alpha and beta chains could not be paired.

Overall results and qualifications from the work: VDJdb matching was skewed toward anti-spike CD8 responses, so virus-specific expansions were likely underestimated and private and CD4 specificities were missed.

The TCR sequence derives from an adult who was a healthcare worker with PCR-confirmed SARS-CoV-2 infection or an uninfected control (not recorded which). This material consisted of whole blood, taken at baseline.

The DNA reads TGTGCCAGCTCACCAAGTCAGAACACAGATACGCAGTATTTT. The resulting protein is CASSPSQNTDTQYF. The rearrangement combines TRBV18 with TRBJ2-3, with the D gene not clear enough to name. CDR1 KGHSH and CDR2 LQKENI were looked up in the germline V gene. The CDR3 contains 14 residues, cysteine and phenylalanine counted. The DNA shown is the 42-base CDR3, in frame from base 1. The junction shows trimming of 2 bases on V and 2 bases on J, plus 8 bases between the germline ends.